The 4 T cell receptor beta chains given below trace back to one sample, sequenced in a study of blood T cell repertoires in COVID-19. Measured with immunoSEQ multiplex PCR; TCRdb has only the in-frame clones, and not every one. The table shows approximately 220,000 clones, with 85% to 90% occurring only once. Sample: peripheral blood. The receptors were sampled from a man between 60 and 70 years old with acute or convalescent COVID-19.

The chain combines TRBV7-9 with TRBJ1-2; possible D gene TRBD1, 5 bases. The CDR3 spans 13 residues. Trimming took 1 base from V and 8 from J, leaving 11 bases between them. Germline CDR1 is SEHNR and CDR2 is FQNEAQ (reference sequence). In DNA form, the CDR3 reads TGTGCCAGCAGCTTAGTGGCGGGGGACGGCTACACCTTC. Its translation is CASSLVAGDGYTF. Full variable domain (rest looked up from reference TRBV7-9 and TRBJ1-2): DTGVSQNPRHKITKRGQNVTFRCDPISEHNRLYWYRQTLGQGPEFLTYFQNEAQLEKSRLLSDRFSAERPKGSFSTLEIQRTEQGDSAMYLCASSLVAGDGYTFGSGTRLTVV.

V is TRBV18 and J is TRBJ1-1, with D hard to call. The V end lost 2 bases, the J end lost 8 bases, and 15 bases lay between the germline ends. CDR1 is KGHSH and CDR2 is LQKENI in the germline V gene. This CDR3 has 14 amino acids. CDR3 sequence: CASSPETPGGEAFF. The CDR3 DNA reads TGTGCCAGCTCACCAGAGACGCCCGGCGGGGAAGCTTTCTTT.

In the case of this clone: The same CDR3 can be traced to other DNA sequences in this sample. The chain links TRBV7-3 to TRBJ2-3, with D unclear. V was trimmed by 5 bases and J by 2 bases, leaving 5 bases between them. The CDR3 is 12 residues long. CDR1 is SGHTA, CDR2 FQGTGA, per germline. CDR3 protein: CASSPSTDTQYF. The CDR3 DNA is TGTGCCAGCAGCCCGTCCACAGATACGCAGTATTTT.

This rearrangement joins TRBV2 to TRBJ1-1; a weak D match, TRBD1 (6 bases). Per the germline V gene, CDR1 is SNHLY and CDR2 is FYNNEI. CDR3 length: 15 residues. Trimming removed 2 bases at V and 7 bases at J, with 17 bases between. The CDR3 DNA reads TGTGCCAGCAGTGAATTCGGACAGCCGATCGATGAAGCTTTCTTT. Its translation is CASSEFGQPIDEAFF.